This T cell receptor (beta chain) was obtained from a study of OX40 agonist ivuxolimab in advanced cancers. The wider study: Patients got intravenous ivuxolimab at 0.01 to 10 mg/kg every 2 weeks. Therapy given before enrollment (anti-PD-1, anti-PD-L1 or anti-CTLA-4) was allowed, and under 45% had some.

Researchers took blood at baseline, on cycle 4 day 1, and on cycle 7 day 1. Notes on this clone: What it binds is not known.

Germline V CDR1 and CDR2: PRHDT, FYEKMQ (reference sequence). The CDR3 has 14 residues. The V and J ends lost 5 bases and 2 bases respectively, with 12 bases between them. TCRdb's copy holds only in-frame clones and misses some; the assay was immunoSEQ multiplex PCR. This table has 30,000 to 45,000 clones, 70% to 85% appearing once. Overall study findings and caveats: Compared with others, partial responders at 0.1-3.0 mg/kg displayed clonal expansion among the lowest.

The TCR sequence derives from an adult with an advanced solid tumor such as melanoma, head and neck, liver or kidney cancer. The chain combines TRBV13 with TRBJ1-1; D unclear. The source material was CD4+ or CD8+ T cells sorted from blood, sampled in a trial of the OX40 agonist ivuxolimab. CDR3 loop: CASSRRAYNTEAFF. CDR3 in DNA: TGTGCCAGCAGCCGCCGGGCCTACAACACTGAAGCTTTCTTT.